These 22 T cell receptor beta chains originate from one sample sequenced in a study of T cells in Graves' hyperthyroidism and ophthalmopathy. Researchers took RNA transcripts and amplified the TCR beta CDR3 regions from them. HTBI primers were employed in a first-round RT-PCR of the TCR CDR3. Each CDR3 protein gets one entry after TCRdb re-called the multiplex PCR reads with MiXCR. Counted here are hundreds of thousands of distinct CDR3 sequences, roughly 14% occurring once; the ten biggest clones make up over 10%. Source material: blood. The source of these receptors is a man aged 18 to 30 with Graves' ophthalmopathy.

This clonotype was picked up many times. The genes are TRBV7-9 and TRBJ2-5, with D unclear. The CDR3 is 13 amino acids. Looked up from germline, CDR1 is SEHNR and CDR2 is FQNEAQ (reference sequence). Trimming removed 0 bases at V and 5 bases at J, with 7 bases between. The CDR3 region is CASSLAGLETQYF. The DNA for the CDR3 is TGTGCCAGCAGCTTAGCGGGTCTGGAGACCCAGTACTTC.

This clonotype was observed a handful of times. This chain connects TRBV19 to TRBJ2-3; D gene uncertain. Trimming removed 3 bases from V and 4 bases from J, with 8 bases in between. The germline V gene encodes CDR1 LNHDA and CDR2 SQIVND (reference sequence). The CDR3 is 13 residues long. The CDR3 DNA follows: TGTGCCAGTAGTATGCTGCATCCAGATACGCAGTATTTT. Its translation: CASSMLHPDTQYF.

This clonotype was seen many times. This rearrangement joins TRBV5-5 to TRBJ2-7, with 8 bases that match TRBD1. Looked up from germline, CDR1 is SGHKS and CDR2 is YYEKEE (reference sequence). The CDR3 is made up of 14 amino acids. V shed 3 bases and J 3 bases; nucleotides not matched to a gene: 5. The CDR3, as DNA: TGTGCCAGCAGCTGGGGGACAGGAAACTACGAGCAGTACTTC. Its translation: CASSWGTGNYEQYF.

This clonotype was detected only a few times. The V gene is TRBV14, the J gene TRBJ2-3, with D possibly matching TRBD2 (6 bases). The CDR3 totals 16 residues. Germline V CDR1 and CDR2: SGHDN, FVKESK. Trimming left V 4 bases short and J 5 bases short, with 19 bases between. The CDR3 is CASSPRGLTGGDTQYF. The CDR3 region has the DNA TGTGCCAGCAGCCCCCGGGGTCTCACCGGGGGAGATACGCAGTATTTT.

The chain has TRBV19 and TRBJ1-3, with unresolved D. This CDR3 is built from 11 residues. Germline V gives CDR1 LNHDA, CDR2 SQIVND (reference sequence). V lost 10 bases and J lost 4, with 8 bases in between. The DNA for the CDR3 is TGTGCCACCTCAGTCGGAAACACCATATATTTT. This codes for CATSVGNTIYF.

Ten or more counts support this clonotype. This chain links TRBV6-1 with TRBJ1-4, with D hard to call. V gave up 6 bases and J gave up 10 bases, with 12 bases separating them. CDR3 length: 12 residues. Germline V gives CDR1 MNHNS, CDR2 SASEGT. CDR3 DNA: TGTGCCAGCAGACCCTTAGTCGGAAAACTGTTTTTT. This gives the protein CASRPLVGKLFF.

This clonotype was counted a few times. The V gene is TRBV5-4, the J gene TRBJ2-3; 7 bases agree with TRBD1. The CDR3 length is 15 residues. Per germline, CDR1 SGHNT and CDR2 YYREEE (reference sequence). V lost 4 bases, J lost 2 bases, and 7 bases stayed unmatched. Here the CDR3 DNA reads TGTGCCAGCAGCGAGAGAGGGACAGCCACAGATACGCAGTATTTT. Amino acids: CASSERGTATDTQYF.

This clonotype occurred many times. The chain joins TRBV18 to TRBJ2-7, with D possibly being TRBD2 (6 bases). Between the trimmed V and J ends, which lost 5 bases and 6 bases, there was a span of 17 bases. Germline CDR1 and CDR2: KGHSH and LQKENI. The CDR3 has 14 residues. Written as DNA, the CDR3 is TGTGCCAGCTCAACCTCGGGGGTTTCGGGCGAGCAGTACTTC. Protein sequence: CASSTSGVSGEQYF.

The chain combines TRBV27 with TRBJ1-5; D is undetermined. The length of the CDR3 is 17 residues. Trimming took 5 bases from V and 2 from J, leaving 19 bases between them. CDR1 is MNHEY, CDR2 SMNVEV, per germline (reference sequence). The chain's CDR3 is CASSLGLPRYRNQPQHF. CDR3 DNA sequence: TGTGCCAGCAGTCTGGGTTTGCCCAGATATCGCAATCAGCCCCAGCATTTT.

In this sample, this clonotype turned up a few times. The CDR3 DNA reads TGTGCTAGTGGTGTAGCGGGAGAGACATACAATGAGCAGTTCTTC. This sequence encodes CASGVAGETYNEQFF. V is TRBV12-5 and J is TRBJ2-1; 9 nucleotides align to TRBD2. The CDR3 sequence is 15 residues long. From germline, CDR1 is LGHNT and CDR2 FRNRAP. The trim removed 5 bases at V and 4 bases at J, leaving 6 bases unmatched.

This clonotype has a count of ten or more. The chain couples TRBV2 to TRBJ2-5; D is ambiguous. Trimming took 2 bases from V and 13 from J, leaving 8 bases between them. The germline V gene has CDR1 SNHLY and CDR2 FYNNEI. The CDR3 totals 10 residues. The CDR3 bases are TGTGCCAGCAGTGAAATCCAGGTGTACTTC. Protein sequence: CASSEIQVYF.

This sequence joins TRBV6-1 and TRBJ2-1, with D uncertain. The CDR3 covers 12 residues. The germline V gene has CDR1 MNHNS and CDR2 SASEGT. With 5 bases removed from V and 4 bases from J, the gap between germline ends came to 6 bases. DNA for the CDR3: TGTGCCAGCAGTTCAGTGTACAATGAGCAGTTCTTC. This sequence encodes CASSSVYNEQFF.

This clonotype was observed at least ten times. J is TRBJ1-1 and V is TRBV27; TRBD1 agrees at 7 bases. Germline trimming cut 1 base from V and 4 bases from J; bases unmatched to any gene: 6. The CDR3 is 15 residues long. The germline CDR1 and CDR2 sequences are MNHEY and SMNVEV (reference sequence). CDR3 sequence: CASSLYRGGSTEAFF. DNA for the CDR3: TGTGCCAGCAGTTTATACAGGGGAGGGAGCACTGAAGCTTTCTTT.

The V and J genes are TRBV18 and TRBJ1-6, with TRBD1 matching 10 bases. The ends lost 0 bases at V and 8 bases at J; junction bases unmatched: 1. Looked up from germline, CDR1 is KGHSH and CDR2 is LQKENI. The CDR3 has 15 amino acids. The CDR3 is CASSPPGQGYSPLHF. The CDR3 coding sequence is TGTGCCAGCTCACCACCGGGACAGGGGTATTCACCCCTCCACTTT.

This clonotype was seen ten or more times. The chain carries TRBV5-1 and TRBJ1-2; possible D gene TRBD1, 6 bases. V lost 3 bases and J 8 bases, leaving 23 bases between the germline ends. CDR1 is SGHRS and CDR2 is YFSETQ in the germline V gene. There are 16 residues in the CDR3. The CDR3 sequence: CASSYRTDGTRNGYTF. In DNA, the CDR3 is TGCGCCAGCAGCTATCGGACGGATGGGACACGGAACGGCTACACCTTC.

The rearrangement joins TRBV5-8 to TRBJ1-1; D is undetermined. Trimming stripped 3 bases from V and 3 bases from J, with 12 bases between. The germline CDR1 and CDR2 sequences are SGHTS and YDEGEE. This CDR3 spans 14 amino acids. CDR3 coding DNA: TGTGCCAGCAGCTCGAGAAGGTCTGACACTGAAGCTTTCTTT. Protein product: CASSSRRSDTEAFF.

This clonotype was seen repeatedly, ten times or more. The chain recombines TRBV20-1 with TRBJ1-2; 7 bases agree with TRBD1. The germline CDR1 and CDR2 sequences are DFQATT and SNEGSKA (reference sequence). V gave up 0 bases and J gave up 4 bases; unmatched junction bases: 2. This CDR3 is 13 amino acids long. CDR3 protein: CSARDQGGYGYTF. CDR3 sequence (DNA): TGCAGTGCTAGAGATCAGGGGGGCTATGGCTACACCTTC.

This clonotype came up many times. V gene TRBV20-1 combines with J gene TRBJ2-3; 7 nucleotides agree with TRBD2. The CDR3 loop spans 17 amino acids. V lost 6 bases and J lost 8; bases outside the gene matches: 23. Germline CDR1 DFQATT, CDR2 SNEGSKA (reference sequence). The CDR3 loop is CSAYRLVEGGTGGTQYF. CDR3 bases: TGCAGTGCCTACCGTCTGGTAGAGGGAGGGACCGGGGGTACGCAGTATTTT.

The chain couples TRBV9 to TRBJ2-1; 9 bases are a match to TRBD1. The J call may be in error: the DNA end matches TRBJ2-7 better. Germline-derived CDR1 and CDR2 are SGDLS and YYNGEE. This CDR3 spans 15 amino acids. The CDR3 bases are TGTGCCAGCAGCTCCAGGACAGGGGCATACAATGAGCAGTACTTC. It translates to CASSSRTGAYNEQYF.

The table lists this clonotype with many counts. V and J are TRBV20-1 and TRBJ1-2; D perhaps matches TRBD1 (5 bases). The germline V gene has CDR1 DFQATT and CDR2 SNEGSKA (reference sequence). V was trimmed by 7 bases and J by 3 bases, leaving 15 bases between them. The CDR3 spans 13 residues. CDR3 sequence: CSDRGGGDYGYTF. CDR3 nucleotide sequence: TGCAGTGACCGGGGAGGAGGGGACTATGGCTACACCTTC.

The chain links TRBV14 to TRBJ1-4; no clear D gene. The CDR3 extends over 15 amino acids. Trimming stripped 4 bases from V and 4 bases from J, with 13 bases between. Germline V CDR1 and CDR2: SGHDN, FVKESK. The CDR3 loop is CASSPGPTFNEKLFF. The DNA of the CDR3 is TGTGCCAGCAGCCCAGGACCTACATTTAATGAAAAACTGTTTTTT.

The table lists this clonotype with many counts. V usage is TRBV5-1 and J usage is TRBJ2-5, with D possibly being TRBD1 (8 bases). V was cut by 4 bases and J by 4 bases, with 14 bases left in between. Germline V CDR1 and CDR2: SGHRS, YFSETQ. CDR3 length: 14 amino acids. This CDR3 is CASSATGGGETQYF. CDR3 coding DNA: TGCGCCAGCAGCGCAACAGGGGGGGGAGAGACCCAGTACTTC. The full variable domain, completed using reference TRBV5-1 and TRBJ2-5, is KAGVTQTPRYLIKTRGQQVTLSCSPISGHRSVSWYQQTPGQGLQFLFEYFSETQRNKGNFPGRFSGRQFSNSRSEMNVSTLELGDSALYLCASSATGGGETQYFGPGTRLLVL.